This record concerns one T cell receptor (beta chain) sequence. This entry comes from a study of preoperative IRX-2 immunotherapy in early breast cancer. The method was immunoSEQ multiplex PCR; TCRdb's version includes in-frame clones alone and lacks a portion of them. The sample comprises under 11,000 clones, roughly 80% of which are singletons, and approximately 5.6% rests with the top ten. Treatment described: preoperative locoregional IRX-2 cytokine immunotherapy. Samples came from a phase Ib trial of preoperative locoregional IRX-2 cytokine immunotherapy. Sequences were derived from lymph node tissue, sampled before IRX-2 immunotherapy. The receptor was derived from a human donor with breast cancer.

The CDR3, as DNA: TGTGCCAGCTCCTATAGCAATCAGCCCCAGCATTTT. Translated: CASSYSNQPQHF. J is TRBJ1-5 and V is TRBV28; no clear D. CDR3 size: 12 residues. The germline V and J ends were trimmed by 8 bases and 0 bases, with 5 bases remaining between them. CDR1 MDHEN and CDR2 SYDVKM come from the germline V gene.